This T cell receptor (beta chain) was observed in a study of CD8+ T cells in alopecia areata. About the research overall: People stayed on tofacitinib for 6 to 18 months, then stopped the drug for 6 months.

The authors extracted RNA and reverse transcribed it into cDNA as the sequencing template. Assay: immunoSEQ multiplex PCR; the TCRdb copy retains only in-frame clones and omits some. The table shows 140,000 to 150,000 clones, with 47% occurring only once. This clone was observed a few times. The CDR3 consists of 16 residues. J lost 2 bases, V lost 6 bases, and 5 bases had no gene match. The germline gives CDR1 MDHEN, CDR2 SYDVKM. The sequencing input was CD4+ T cells sorted from blood. The receptor comes from a human donor with alopecia areata. The chain carries TRBV28 and TRBJ2-6; 9 bases agree with TRBD1. The CDR3: CASSRQGDPGANVLTF. As DNA, the CDR3 is TGTGCCAGCAGCCGACAGGGGGACCCTGGGGCCAACGTCCTGACTTTC.